Listed below are T cell receptor beta chains from one sample, sequenced in a study of T cells in localized non-small cell lung cancer. TCRdb's table, derived via immunoSEQ multiplex PCR, lists solely in-frame clones and lacks some. The data contain about 2,200 clones, 25% to 30% of them seen just once; the ten biggest clones take up around 27%. Sequences were derived from normal lung tissue next to the tumor, sampled before any cancer treatment. Receptors originate from a man aged 40 to 70 with stage I lung adenocarcinoma. The CDR3 runs from the conserved cysteine through the conserved F or W. A D gene is named only where the DNA matches it firmly. For some rows the clone size is stated as once, few or many, or as a class when expanded; others skip it.

d_gene	abundance	j_gene	v_gene	CDR3aa	CDR3nt
NA	large	TRBJ1-3	TRBV18	CASSPSASSGNTIYF	TGTGCCAGCTCACCCTCAGCTTCCTCTGGAAACACCATATATTTT
NA	few	TRBJ1-2	TRBV11-3	CASSLTVRGDYGYTF	TGTGCCAGCAGCTTGACGGTCCGGGGCGACTATGGCTACACCTTC
NA	NA	TRBJ1-5	TRBV9	CASVQGLNQPQHF	TGTGCCAGCGTACAGGGATTAAATCAGCCCCAGCATTTT
NA	few	TRBJ2-7	TRBV25-1	CASSGSGYEQYF	TGTGCCAGCAGTGGTTCAGGCTACGAGCAGTACTTC
NA	NA	TRBJ1-2	TRBV9	CASSVTGVGYTF	TGTGCCAGCAGCGTGACCGGGGTCGGCTACACCTTC
NA	medium-sized	TRBJ1-1	TRBV11-3	CASSPEVDRSRAFF	TGTGCCAGCAGCCCCGAGGTAGACAGGTCCCGAGCTTTCTTT
NA	NA	TRBJ1-1	TRBV18	CASSLTTGRMNTEAFF	TGTGCCAGCTCACTAACAACGGGACGGATGAACACTGAAGCTTTCTTT
NA	NA	TRBJ2-7	TRBV28	CASMVTLGVYEQYF	TGTGCCAGCATGGTTACACTGGGGGTCTACGAGCAGTACTTC
TRBD2	medium-sized	TRBJ2-5	TRBV11-3	CASSPGAGGLETQYF	TGTGCCAGCAGCCCAGGAGCGGGGGGGCTGGAGACCCAGTACTTC
NA	large	TRBJ2-3	TRBV11-3	CASSMDSSTDTQYF	TGTGCCAGCAGCATGGACAGTAGCACAGATACGCAGTATTTT
NA	NA	TRBJ2-7	TRBV11-3	CASSLGDGGYEQYF	TGTGCCAGCAGCTTAGGGGATGGAGGGTACGAGCAGTACTTC
TRBD2	NA	TRBJ2-7	TRBV11-3	CASTSTSGGYEQYF	TGTGCCAGCACCTCGACTAGCGGGGGATACGAGCAGTACTTC
NA	NA	TRBJ1-5	TRBV25-1	CASSEGRGVNQPQHF	TGTGCCAGCAGTGAAGGGAGAGGGGTCAATCAGCCCCAGCATTTT
NA	medium-sized	TRBJ2-2	TRBV11-3	CASSLVGTGVTGELFF	TGTGCCAGCAGCTTAGTCGGGACGGGGGTCACCGGGGAGCTGTTTTTT
NA	NA	TRBJ1-1	TRBV18	CASSGEGLGTEAFF	TGTGCCAGCTCTGGCGAAGGCCTAGGCACTGAAGCTTTCTTT
TRBD1	medium-sized	TRBJ1-6	TRBV11-3	CASSPQRPGGPLHF	TGTGCCAGCAGCCCCCAGCGCCCAGGGGGACCCCTCCACTTT
TRBD2	NA	TRBJ2-2	TRBV6-8	CASSLGRLAGGDTGELFF	TGTGCCAGCAGCTTAGGCCGACTAGCGGGGGGAGACACCGGGGAGCTGTTTTTT
NA	NA	TRBJ2-5	TRBV19	CASSIGTGTPSQETQYF	TGTGCCAGTAGTATAGGGACTGGGACACCTTCCCAAGAGACCCAGTACTTC
TRBD1	few	TRBJ2-7	TRBV11-3	CASSLVASTGVEQYF	TGTGCCAGCAGCTTAGTAGCCTCGACAGGGGTCGAGCAGTACTTC
NA	NA	TRBJ2-2	TRBV10-2	CASRAGANTGELFF	TGCGCCAGCAGGGCAGGGGCGAACACCGGGGAGCTGTTTTTT
NA	many	TRBJ1-6	TRBV11-3	CASSSSDHRDSPLHF	TGTGCCAGCAGCTCGTCAGATCACAGGGACTCACCCCTCCACTTT
NA	NA	TRBJ2-7	TRBV6-8	CASSFTGYYEQYF	TGTGCCAGCAGTTTCACAGGGTACTACGAGCAGTACTTC
NA	NA	TRBJ2-2	TRBV9	CASSPGTITGELFF	TGTGCCAGCAGCCCCGGGACAATCACCGGGGAGCTGTTTTTT
NA	NA	TRBJ2-2	TRBV30	CAWSPTRELFF	TGTGCCTGGAGTCCCACAAGGGAGCTGTTTTTT
TRBD1	NA	TRBJ1-2	TRBV9	CASSLTGSGSGYTF	TGTGCCAGCAGTTTGACAGGGTCAGGGTCTGGCTACACCTTC
NA	NA	TRBJ1-1	TRBV6-8	CASKSGSGADGHDTEAFF	TGTGCCAGCAAATCAGGGTCGGGAGCCGACGGACATGACACTGAAGCTTTCTTT
NA	few	TRBJ1-1	TRBV18	CASSPQANTEAFF	TGTGCCAGCTCACCACAGGCGAACACTGAAGCTTTCTTT
NA	many	TRBJ2-5	TRBV7-2	CASSQAVEETQYF	TGTGCCAGCAGTCAGGCGGTCGAAGAGACCCAGTACTTC
NA	few	TRBJ1-6	TRBV11-3	CASSQQALSSPLHF	TGTGCCAGCAGCCAACAGGCGCTAAGCTCACCCCTCCACTTT
TRBD2	NA	TRBJ2-3	TRBV5-1	CASSPGRGASDTQYF	TGCGCCAGCAGCCCCGGGCGGGGGGCGTCAGATACGCAGTATTTT
NA	few	TRBJ2-4	TRBV30	CASESEGAKNIQYF	TGTGCCTCCGAGTCGGAGGGGGCCAAAAACATTCAGTACTTC
NA	few	TRBJ2-5	TRBV19	CASSPGFGQIQETQYF	TGTGCCAGTAGTCCTGGGTTCGGACAAATCCAAGAGACCCAGTACTTC
TRBD2	medium-sized	TRBJ2-5	TRBV11-3	CASSQGVSGGIQETQYF	TGTGCCAGCAGCCAAGGGGTTAGCGGGGGGATCCAAGAGACCCAGTACTTC
NA	NA	TRBJ2-2	TRBV28	CASSFFRGAGGELFF	TGTGCCAGCAGTTTTTTCAGGGGCGCCGGCGGGGAGCTGTTTTTT